The rows below give T cell receptor beta chains drawn from one sample of a study of T cell repertoires in cytomegalovirus infection. TCRdb re-derived calls from the reads in MiXCR, one entry per CDR3 protein. This table has 150,000 to 200,000 distinct CDR3 sequences, 7.5% to 10% appearing once. The source material was PBMCs. These receptors came from a human donor in good health (CMV status not recorded). Some clones in this sample may be carry-over from other donors' samples. The CDR3 runs from the conserved cysteine through the conserved F or W. Fields, in order: D gene, clone size, J gene, V gene, CDR3 protein, CDR3 DNA. D genes are given only for firm matches. Clone size is shown for a subset of rows, as once, few, many or a class of expanded clone.

D: TRBD1
size: few
J: TRBJ2-2
V: TRBV2
CDR3: CASSGTGKNTGELFF
DNA: TGTGCCAGCAGTGGGACAGGCAAGAACACCGGGGAGCTGTTTTTT

D: TRBD1
size: -
J: TRBJ1-2
V: TRBV20-1
CDR3: CGGTDRGYGYTF
DNA: TGCGGAGGAACGGACAGGGGCTATGGCTACACCTTC

D: -
size: many
J: TRBJ1-1
V: TRBV11-2
CDR3: CASSLGRGQWAEAFF
DNA: TGTGCCAGCAGCTTAGGTCGGGGGCAATGGGCTGAAGCTTTCTTT

D: TRBD1
size: few
J: TRBJ1-2
V: TRBV20-1
CDR3: CSAREGRDSDPYGYTF
DNA: TGCAGTGCTAGAGAGGGCCGGGACAGCGACCCTTATGGCTACACCTTC

D: -
size: few
J: TRBJ2-3
V: TRBV24-1
CDR3: CATSDRDAYTDTQYF
DNA: TGTGCCACCAGTGATCGGGACGCGTACACAGATACGCAGTATTTT

D: -
size: few
J: TRBJ1-4
V: TRBV3-1
CDR3: CASSQDRPGAATNEKLFF
DNA: TGTGCCAGCAGCCAAGATCGTCCGGGGGCCGCAACTAATGAAAAACTGTTTTTT

D: TRBD1
size: many
J: TRBJ2-3
V: TRBV6-1
CDR3: CASSGESRQGRAQYF
DNA: TGTGCCAGCAGTGGCGAGAGTCGACAGGGACGGGCGCAGTATTTT

D: TRBD1
size: few
J: TRBJ1-5
V: TRBV7-6
CDR3: CASSRGQGVGQPQHF
DNA: TGTGCCAGCAGCCGGGGACAGGGGGTTGGTCAGCCCCAGCATTTT

D: -
size: many
J: TRBJ2-2
V: TRBV7-9
CDR3: CASSPNLEAGELFF
DNA: TGTGCCAGCAGCCCTAACTTGGAGGCCGGGGAGCTGTTTTTT

D: -
size: many
J: TRBJ1-1
V: TRBV12-3/TRBV12-4
CDR3: CASRSQALEAFF
DNA: TGTGCCAGCAGATCACAGGCACTTGAAGCTTTCTTT

D: -
size: many
J: TRBJ1-1
V: TRBV7-9
CDR3: CASSYDTNTEAFF
DNA: TGTGCCAGCAGCTACGACACTAACACTGAAGCTTTCTTT